This is a list of T cell receptor beta chains from one sample in a study of technical replicates of blood from a handful of donors. Assay used: immunoSEQ multiplex PCR; TCRdb lists only in-frame clones, some missing. The sample includes approximately 81,000 clones, roughly four fifths seen only once; the top ten take around 4%. Sequencing input: PBMCs. These receptors all come from a human donor in good health. Some clones in this sample may be carry-over from other donors' samples. The CDR3 runs from the conserved cysteine through the conserved F or W. D genes are given only for firm matches. A clone size is listed for some rows: how often the clone was seen (once, few, many), or a class if it is expanded.

d_gene,v_gene,j_gene,abundance,CDR3aa,CDR3nt
TRBD2,TRBV9,TRBJ2-5,.,CASSVGLAGGETQYF,TGTGCCAGCAGCGTAGGTCTAGCGGGAGGTGAGACCCAGTACTTC
TRBD1,TRBV2,TRBJ2-3,.,CASSEMPRRGTTDTQYF,TGTGCCAGCAGTGAAATGCCCCGCAGGGGGACCACAGATACGCAGTATTTT
TRBD1,TRBV27,TRBJ2-1,.,CASSFEGAYEQFF,TGTGCCAGCAGTTTTGAGGGGGCGTATGAGCAGTTCTTC
TRBD1,TRBV5-5,TRBJ1-2,.,CASSLNRGLNYGYTF,TGTGCCAGCAGCCTGAACAGGGGGCTAAACTATGGCTACACCTTC
.,TRBV6-4,TRBJ1-2,.,CASTGGSYGYTF,TGTGCCAGCACGGGGGGGAGCTATGGCTACACCTTC
.,TRBV18,TRBJ1-1,.,CASSPQGQTINTEAFF,TGTGCCAGCTCACCACAAGGACAGACAATTAACACTGAAGCTTTCTTT
TRBD2,TRBV7-9,TRBJ2-5,.,CASSPLSGRIQETQYF,TGTGCCAGCAGCCCCCTTAGCGGGAGGATACAAGAGACCCAGTACTTC
TRBD1,TRBV18,TRBJ2-2,.,CASSEGQGANTGELFF,TGTGCCAGCTCAGAAGGACAGGGGGCTAACACCGGGGAGCTGTTTTTT
.,TRBV5-1,TRBJ2-5,.,CASSPRTDGETQYF,TGCGCCAGCAGCCCCAGGACAGACGGAGAGACCCAGTACTTC
TRBD2,TRBV5-4,TRBJ2-1,.,CASSRTSGRSPNNEQFF,TGTGCCAGCAGCCGGACTAGCGGGAGGTCCCCGAACAATGAGCAGTTCTTC
TRBD1,TRBV6-1,TRBJ1-6,.,CATSSGTGNSPLHF,TGTGCCACCTCCTCCGGGACAGGGAATTCACCCCTCCACTTT
.,TRBV9,TRBJ2-1,.,CASSPRSYGVHEQFF,TGTGCCAGCAGCCCCCGGTCCTACGGGGTACATGAGCAGTTCTTC
.,TRBV20-1,TRBJ1-2,.,CSVASGYGYTF,TGCAGTGTAGCTTCGGGTTATGGCTACACCTTC
.,TRBV9,TRBJ1-5,.,CASSLTGNQPQHF,TGTGCCAGCAGTTTGACCGGGAATCAGCCCCAGCATTTT
.,TRBV5-8,TRBJ1-1,.,CATRGVKTAFF,TGTGCCACACGCGGGGTTAAGACAGCTTTCTTT
.,TRBV11-2,TRBJ1-4,.,CASSLDLRLAEKLFF,TGTGCCAGCAGCTTAGATCTTCGCCTGGCTGAAAAACTGTTTTTT
.,TRBV15,TRBJ1-5,.,CATSGYRDSDNQPQHF,TGTGCCACCAGCGGCTACCGGGACTCGGACAATCAGCCCCAGCATTTT
.,TRBV5-6,TRBJ2-5,.,CASSLFTTAQYF,TGTGCTAGCAGCTTGTTTACTACGGCCCAGTACTTC
TRBD2,TRBV7-3,TRBJ2-7,.,CASSSPTSSWDEQYF,TGTGCCAGCAGCTCCCCGACTAGCTCCTGGGACGAGCAGTACTTC
TRBD1,TRBV23-1,TRBJ2-7,.,CASSHSPTGKGSYEQYF,TGCGCCAGCAGTCATTCCCCGACAGGGAAGGGCTCCTACGAGCAGTACTTC
.,TRBV6-1,TRBJ1-1,.,CASRGGGGGYTEAFF,TGTGCCAGCAGAGGGGGTGGGGGGGGCTACACTGAAGCTTTCTTT
TRBD2,TRBV2,TRBJ2-1,.,CASSEVRLAGGVGNEQFF,TGTGCCAGCAGTGAAGTTAGACTAGCGGGAGGGGTTGGGAATGAGCAGTTCTTC
TRBD1,TRBV4-1,TRBJ1-5,.,CASSGTYRGLLGNQPQHF,TGCGCCAGCAGCGGAACTTATAGGGGGCTCTTAGGCAATCAGCCCCAGCATTTT
TRBD1,TRBV6-1,TRBJ1-5,.,CASSEAWGQGQYSNQPQHF,TGTGCCAGCAGTGAAGCGTGGGGACAGGGCCAGTATAGCAATCAGCCCCAGCATTTT
TRBD2,TRBV6-1,TRBJ2-5,.,CASFPGLRKETQYF,TGTGCCAGCTTTCCGGGACTAAGGAAAGAGACCCAGTACTTC
TRBD2,TRBV14,TRBJ2-1,.,CASSQFGLAVYNEQFF,TGTGCCAGCAGCCAATTTGGACTAGCGGTCTACAATGAGCAGTTCTTC
TRBD1,TRBV27,TRBJ2-1,.,CASYPLDRGPYNEQFF,TGTGCCAGTTACCCACTGGACAGGGGTCCTTACAATGAGCAGTTCTTC
.,TRBV5-4,TRBJ1-4,.,CASSPSGPVNEKLFF,TGTGCCAGCAGCCCTTCAGGCCCAGTAAATGAAAAACTGTTTTTT
.,TRBV2,TRBJ2-6,.,CASSLQLTRSGANVLTF,TGTGCCAGCAGCTTACAGCTTACCCGCTCTGGGGCCAACGTCCTGACTTTC
.,TRBV4-3,TRBJ1-1,.,CASSRRENTEAFF,TGCGCCAGCAGCCGGAGGGAGAACACTGAAGCTTTCTTT
.,TRBV5-1,TRBJ1-2,once,CASKWDLSSSYGYTF,TGCGCCAGCAAATGGGACTTATCGTCGTCCTATGGCTACACCTTC
TRBD2,TRBV5-1,TRBJ2-3,.,CASLAGVGVTDTQYF,TGCGCCAGCCTGGCGGGGGTAGGTGTCACAGATACGCAGTATTTT
.,TRBV18,TRBJ1-1,.,CASSQENTEAFF,TGTGCCAGCTCTCAGGAAAACACTGAAGCTTTCTTT
TRBD1,TRBV6-6,TRBJ2-5,.,CASSYSGGQGTQYF,TGTGCCAGCAGTTACTCAGGGGGACAGGGGACCCAGTACTTC
.,TRBV20-1,TRBJ1-1,.,CSARTVAEAFF,TGCAGTGCTAGAACGGTTGCTGAAGCTTTCTTT
.,TRBV7-9,TRBJ2-5,.,CASSDKYQETQYF,TGTGCCAGCAGTGACAAGTACCAAGAGACCCAGTACTTC
TRBD2,TRBV11-2,TRBJ2-5,.,CASSSGLAGGPGETQYF,TGTGCCAGCAGCTCCGGACTAGCGGGGGGACCGGGGGAGACCCAGTACTTC
.,TRBV19,TRBJ2-5,.,CASREDRNQETQYF,TGTGCCAGTAGAGAGGATAGGAACCAAGAGACCCAGTACTTC
TRBD2,TRBV5-1,TRBJ2-2,.,CASSWGGTGELFF,TGCGCCAGTAGCTGGGGGGGCACCGGGGAGCTGTTTTTT
TRBD2,TRBV7-3,TRBJ2-3,.,CASSPSGGIDTQYF,TGTGCCAGCAGCCCTAGCGGGGGGATAGATACGCAGTATTTT
.,TRBV19,TRBJ1-1,.,CASSISSNTEAFF,TGTGCCAGTAGTATATCTTCGAACACTGAAGCTTTCTTT
.,TRBV6-6,TRBJ1-2,.,CASSRQENYGYTF,TGTGCCAGCAGCCGACAGGAGAACTATGGCTACACCTTC
.,TRBV30,TRBJ1-3,.,CAWSIEGNTIYF,TGTGCCTGGAGTATAGAGGGAAACACCATATATTTT
TRBD1,TRBV5-6,TRBJ1-1,.,CASSLGTVNTEAFF,TGTGCCAGCAGCCTCGGGACAGTGAACACTGAAGCTTTCTTT
TRBD2,TRBV25-1,TRBJ2-5,few,CASSEAGTSQETQYF,TGTGCCAGCAGTGAGGCCGGGACTAGCCAAGAGACCCAGTACTTC
.,TRBV5-4,TRBJ2-1,few,CASSSGETGLVLF,TGTGCCAGCAGCTCGGGAGAGACAGGGTTGGTGCTCTTC
.,TRBV7-2,TRBJ2-7,.,CASSLFASDSSYEQYF,TGTGCCAGCAGCTTATTTGCTAGCGACAGCTCCTACGAGCAGTACTTC
TRBD2,TRBV27,TRBJ2-4,few,CASSLGAGSGRAPIQYF,TGTGCCAGCAGTTTGGGTGCGGGTAGCGGGAGGGCCCCCATTCAGTACTTC
.,TRBV20-1,TRBJ2-5,.,CSASRQETQYF,TGCAGTGCTAGCAGGCAAGAGACCCAGTACTTC
.,TRBV20-1,TRBJ2-7,few,CSASSRWEQYF,TGCAGTGCTAGTTCGAGGTGGGAGCAGTACTTC